The sequence of this T cell receptor (beta chain) was determined in a study of blood T cell repertoires in COVID-19. At the level of the study: Sources were T cells, B-cell-depleted T cells, or PBMCs; the material itself was cDNA or gDNA.

After removal of 0 bases from V and 7 bases from J, the junction contained 5 bases not matched to a gene. The CDR3 is 15 residues long. Germline loops: CDR1 LNHNV, CDR2 YYDKDF (reference sequence). Authors' methods: It was from reference gene primer amplification that nucleated cell counts were estimated. Assay used: immunoSEQ multiplex PCR; TCRdb lists only in-frame clones, some missing. The D gene and trimming were derived from the DNA, and the V and J assignments and clone size from that table. Here the sample spans about 260,000 clones, about 90% being singletons. The chain couples TRBV15 to TRBJ2-2; 7 bases are shared with TRBD1. The TCR comes from a woman aged 40-49 years who had recovered from COVID-19. The source material was peripheral blood. This CDR3 reads CATSRDLQGVGELFF. The CDR3 DNA reads TGTGCCACCAGCAGAGATCTCCAGGGGGTCGGGGAGCTGTTTTTT.